This record concerns one T cell receptor beta chain sequence. The data stem from a study of CD8 T cells in Susac syndrome. The multiple sclerosis control group comprised treatment-naive patients with stable or active relapsing-remitting disease. TEMRA cells were FACS-enriched, while CD8+ and CD4+ T cells were negatively isolated. The trim removed 4 bases at V and 8 bases at J, leaving 4 bases unmatched. Germline loops: CDR1 SGHTA, CDR2 FQGNSA. CDR3 length: 13 residues. Random hexamers primed reverse transcription of roughly 0.5 to 1 ug RNA. Each CDR3 protein is one row after TCRdb ran MiXCR on the immunoSEQ multiplex PCR reads. The sample yields about 180,000 distinct CDR3 sequences, 80% to 95% seen once.

Specimen: CD4+ T cells from PBMCs. This receptor was obtained from a human donor with multiple sclerosis. The V and J genes are TRBV7-2 and TRBJ1-3; 8 bases line up with TRBD1. DNA for the CDR3: TGTGCCAGCAGCTCAGGACAGGGCCACACCATATATTTT. Translation gives CASSSGQGHTIYF.